This T cell receptor (beta chain) came from a study of vaccination effects on CD4 cells after COVID-19. V lost 0 bases to trimming and J lost 1 base, with 12 bases between them. This CDR3 is 16 amino acids long. Germline loops: CDR1 MGHRA, CDR2 YSYEKL. With regard to this clone: The antigen is undetermined.

The ViraFEST assay expanded antigen-specific CD4+ T cells with viral peptide pools before sequencing. Cells that had been cultured for roughly eleven days were the source of isolated CD4+ T cells. Among the vaccine recipients, none had a prior SARS-CoV-2 infection, and nucleocapsid antibodies were negative. Produced via immunoSEQ multiplex PCR; TCRdb's table is partial and in-frame only. The sample has about 41,000 clones, 77% seen once. The chain combines TRBV4-1 with TRBJ1-1; D remains unclear. The TCR originated in a human donor who received a COVID-19 vaccine. The sequences come from CD4+ T cells from PBMCs cultured with HCoV-NL63 spike peptides, collected before COVID-19 vaccination. This CDR3 reads CASSQDLGTGNTEAFF. The CDR3 DNA sequence: TGCGCCAGCAGCCAAGATCTAGGAACCGGGAACACTGAAGCTTTCTTT.